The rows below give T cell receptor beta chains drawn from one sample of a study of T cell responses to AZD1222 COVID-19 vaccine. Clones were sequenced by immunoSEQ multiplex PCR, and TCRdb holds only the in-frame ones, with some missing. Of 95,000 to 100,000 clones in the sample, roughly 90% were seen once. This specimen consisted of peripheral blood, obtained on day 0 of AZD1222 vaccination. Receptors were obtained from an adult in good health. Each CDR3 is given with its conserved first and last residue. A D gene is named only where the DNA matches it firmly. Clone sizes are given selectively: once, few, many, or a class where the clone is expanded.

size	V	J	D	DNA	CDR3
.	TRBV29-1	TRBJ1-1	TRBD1	TGCAGCCCTACCCCGGACAGGGAGGCGAGTGAAGCTTTCTTT	CSPTPDREASEAFF
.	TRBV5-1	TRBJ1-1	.	TGCGCCAGCAGCCCCGATTTAGGCACTGAAGCTTTCTTT	CASSPDLGTEAFF
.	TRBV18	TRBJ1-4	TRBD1	TGTGCCAGCTCACCGGACAGGTGGTCTAATGAAAAACTGTTTTTT	CASSPDRWSNEKLFF
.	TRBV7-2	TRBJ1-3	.	TGTGCCAGCAGCCGTGACACGAGCTCTGGAAACACCATATATTTT	CASSRDTSSGNTIYF
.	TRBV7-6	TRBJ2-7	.	TGTGCCAGCAGCTTAGATACGGGAGTTCGGTACGAGCAGTACTTC	CASSLDTGVRYEQYF
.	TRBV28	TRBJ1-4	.	TGTGCCAGCAGTTTAATGGGAGACATTGAAAAACTGTTTTTT	CASSLMGDIEKLFF
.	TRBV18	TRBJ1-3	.	TGTGCCAGCTCACAGTCCCATCAGGGAGGAAGCTCTGGAAACACCATATATTTT	CASSQSHQGGSSGNTIYF
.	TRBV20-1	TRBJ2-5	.	TGCAGTGCTCAGGTCCGGGAGACCCAGTACTTC	CSAQVRETQYF
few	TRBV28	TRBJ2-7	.	TGTGCCAGCACCCTCCCCGGGACCTACGAGCAGTACTTC	CASTLPGTYEQYF
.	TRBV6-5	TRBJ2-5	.	TGTGCCAGCAGTGACTCGGCGGTCCAAGAGACCCAGTACTTC	CASSDSAVQETQYF
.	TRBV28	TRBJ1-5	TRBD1	TGTGCCACCACAGGGGTAGGGTACCAGCCCCAGCATTTT	CATTGVGYQPQHF
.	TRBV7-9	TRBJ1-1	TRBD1	TGTGCCAGCAGCTTAGTTCCCCAGGGGGCCACTGAAGCTTTCTTT	CASSLVPQGATEAFF
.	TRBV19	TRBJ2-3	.	TGTGCCAGTAGATTCCGGGAGGCGACAGGTTATACGCAGTATTTT	CASRFREATGYTQYF
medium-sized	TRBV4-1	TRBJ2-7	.	TGCGCCAGCAGCCAAGTCCCCAGGGAGCACCCCTCAGAGCAGTACTTC	CASSQVPREHPSEQYF
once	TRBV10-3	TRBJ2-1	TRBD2	TGTGCCATCAGCGGCGGGAGGTTAGACAATGAGCAGTTCTTC	CAISGGRLDNEQFF
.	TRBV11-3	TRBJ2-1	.	TGTGCCAGCAGCTTTGACCCCTACAATGAGCAGTTCTTC	CASSFDPYNEQFF
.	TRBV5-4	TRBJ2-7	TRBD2	TGTGCCAGCAGCCCCAGCGGGAGTCCCTCCTACGAGCAGTACTTC	CASSPSGSPSYEQYF
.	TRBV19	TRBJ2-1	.	TGTGCCAGTAGTATAGATCTATGGGCAGGGTCAGTCAATGAGCAGTTCTTC	CASSIDLWAGSVNEQFF
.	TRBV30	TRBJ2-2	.	TGTGCCTGGAGTAGACAGGAGGGGGTCGGGGAGCTGTTTTTT	CAWSRQEGVGELFF
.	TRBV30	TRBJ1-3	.	TGTGCCTGGAGGGAACAGGGAGACTCTGGAAACACCATATATTTT	CAWREQGDSGNTIYF
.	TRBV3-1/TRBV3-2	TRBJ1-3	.	TGTGCCAGCAGCCCGGGGCCCAGGAGAAACACCATATATTTT	CASSPGPRRNTIYF